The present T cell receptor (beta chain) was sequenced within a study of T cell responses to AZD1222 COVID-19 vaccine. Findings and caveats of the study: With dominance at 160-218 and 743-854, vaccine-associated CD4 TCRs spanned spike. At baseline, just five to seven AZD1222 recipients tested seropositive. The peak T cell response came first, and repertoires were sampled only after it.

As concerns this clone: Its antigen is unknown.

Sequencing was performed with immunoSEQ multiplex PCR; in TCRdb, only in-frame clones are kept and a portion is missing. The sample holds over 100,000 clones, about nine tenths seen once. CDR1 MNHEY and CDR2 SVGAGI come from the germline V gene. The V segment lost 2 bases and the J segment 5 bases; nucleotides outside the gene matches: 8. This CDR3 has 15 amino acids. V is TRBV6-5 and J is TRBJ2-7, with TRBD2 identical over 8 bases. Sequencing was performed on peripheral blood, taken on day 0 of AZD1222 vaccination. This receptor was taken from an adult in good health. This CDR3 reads CASSYRLSGADEQYF. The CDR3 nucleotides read TGTGCCAGCAGTTACCGGCTTAGCGGGGCTGACGAGCAGTACTTC.